What follows is one TCR beta chain and its context. No antigen is known for it. Read sequence stops 3 residues before the CDR3 end, and the germline J gene provides the missing end. Mixed chimerism was transient after nonmyeloablative marrow transplants from related graft donors. CD4+CD25+CD127- Tregs, CD4+CD25- non-Tregs, CD4 and CD8 cells were sorted. This record comes from a study of Tregs in tolerant kidney transplant recipients. Study observations and caveats: No direct test of biological reproducibility was done here. The most relevant donor-specific Treg TCRbeta repertoire apparently came from expansion with activated donor B cells.

The germline V gene has CDR1 WNHNN and CDR2 SYGVQD (reference sequence). This CDR3 is 14 amino acids long. Trimming removed 0 bases at V and 5 bases at J, with 10 bases between. Using immunoSEQ multiplex PCR, the repertoire was profiled, and TCRdb retains in-frame clones only, with some absent. The data include about 23,000 clones; the top ten clones carry roughly 3.7%. Material: CD4+ T cells from blood (PBMCs), obtained 6 months after the transplant. The origin of this receptor is a human patient who received a combined kidney and bone marrow transplant. Some T cells may be the graft donor's. The chain employs TRBV10-1 and TRBJ1-1, with unresolved D. CDR3 DNA (partial): TGCGCCAGCAGTGAGTCTCACGGGGATACTGAA. This codes for CASSESHGDTE. The full CDR3 reads CASSESHGDTEAFF.